A single sample gave rise to the 30 T cell receptor beta chains below, sequenced in a study of breast tumors, draining lymph nodes, adjacent tissues. Via MiXCR, TCRdb re-called the multiplex PCR reads, giving one row per CDR3 protein. The data hold about 180,000 distinct CDR3 sequences, with roughly a third observed a single time. Breast cancer patients provided tissue from their axillary draining lymph nodes. Sequencing used axillary lymph node tissue. The receptor source for this set is a female donor with breast cancer. Some clones in this sample may be carry-over from other donors' samples.

This CDR3 reads CASSIRDRGTTEAFF. For the CDR3, the DNA is TGTGCCAGCAGTATCCGGGACAGGGGAACCACTGAAGCTTTCTTT. This chain links TRBV6-6 with TRBJ1-1; 10 bases line up with TRBD1. The CDR3 is made up of 15 amino acids. CDR1 and CDR2 (germline): MNHNY, SVGAGI (reference sequence). The V segment lost 5 bases and the J segment 4 bases; nucleotides outside the gene matches: 7.

On this clonotype: A much larger clone differs by one base, so this may be a read error. The chain combines TRBV29-1 with TRBJ2-3; 8 bases fit TRBD2. Germline V gene data show CDR1 as SQVTM and CDR2 as ANQGSEA. There are 17 residues in the CDR3. This CDR3 reads CNVEVERESLVTGTQYF. The CDR3 DNA reads as TGCAACGTTGAGGTAGAGCGGGAGAGCCTGGTCACAGGTACGCAGTATTTT.

In its sample, this clonotype was seen many times. The genes are TRBV10-1 and TRBJ2-1, with TRBD1 as a possible D gene (6 bases). Germline CDR1 WNHNN, CDR2 SYGVQD (reference sequence). This CDR3 region has 12 residues. The V gene lost 2 bases and the J gene lost 15 bases, with 14 bases spanning the gap. CDR3 in DNA: TGCGCCAGCAGTGAGACCGACCAGGGGATGTTCTTC. It encodes CASSETDQGMFF.

This chain connects TRBV7-1 to TRBJ2-7; D is perhaps TRBD1 (5 bases). TRBV7-1 is an ORF; its function is uncertain. The V and J ends lost 3 bases and 4 bases respectively, with 19 bases between them. The CDR3 is 16 amino acids. The CDR3 sequence: CASSSLDGTGEYEQYF. The CDR3 nucleotides are TGTGCCAGCAGCTCCCTGGACGGTACAGGTGAATACGAGCAGTACTTC.

The chain uses TRBV11-3 and TRBJ2-3, with 12 bases matching TRBD2. The germline V gene has CDR1 SGHNT and CDR2 YENEEA. This CDR3 spans 17 amino acids. J was trimmed by 3 bases and V by 5 bases; bases with no gene match: 9. The CDR3 is CASSRTSGAHGTDTQYF. As DNA, the CDR3 is TGTGCCAGCAGCAGGACTAGCGGGGCGCATGGGACAGATACGCAGTATTTT.

This clonotype was seen many times. For the CDR3, the DNA is TGTGCCAGCAGCCAACTGACAGGGGGACGTGGGTATGGCTACACCTTC. It encodes CASSQLTGGRGYGYTF. V is TRBV14 and J is TRBJ1-2, with 9 bases matching TRBD1. This CDR3 has 16 residues. CDR1 SGHDN and CDR2 FVKESK come from the germline V gene. V shed 2 bases and J 5 bases; nucleotides not matched to a gene: 9.

This clonotype was seen ten or more times. The rearrangement joins TRBV6-2 or TRBV6-3 to TRBJ1-2; no definite D call. Looked up from germline, CDR1 is MNHEY and CDR2 is SVGEGT. The CDR3 is made up of 13 amino acids. The V gene lost 4 bases and the J gene lost 2 bases, with 8 bases spanning the gap. For the CDR3, the DNA is TGTGCCAGCAGTTCTACAGCAAACTATGGCTACACCTTC. Its translation: CASSSTANYGYTF.

In this sample, this clonotype turned up many times. The chain recombines TRBV30 with TRBJ1-2; D is unresolved. Germline lookup yields CDR1 GTSNPN and CDR2 SVGIG (reference sequence). This CDR3 is 13 amino acids long. V lost 4 bases and J 5 bases, leaving 14 bases between the germline ends. The CDR3 sequence: CAWTPTGGYGYTF. The CDR3, as DNA: TGTGCCTGGACCCCTACGGGAGGGTATGGCTACACCTTC.

On this clonotype itself: This could be a read error, since a much larger clone is one nucleotide away. The rearrangement uses TRBV20-1 and TRBJ2-1; D call uncertain. CDR3 length equals 14 residues. Germline V gene sequence: CDR1 DFQATT, CDR2 SNEGSKA (reference sequence). The CDR3 DNA reads as TGCAGTGCTAGACTCTACAGCTCCTACAATGAGCAGTCCTTC. It yields the protein CSARLYSSYNEQSF.

As concerns this clonotype: Germline and junction disagree at one end, which may indicate a read error. The chain is built from TRBV20-1 and TRBJ2-7; D may be TRBD1 (5 bases). The CDR3 has 15 residues. Germline V gene sequence: CDR1 DFQATT, CDR2 SNEGSKA (reference sequence). This chain's CDR3 is CSPSHPNGHTYGQYF. In DNA, the CDR3 is TGCAGCCCCTCCCACCCCAATGGACATACCTACGGGCAGTACTTC.

This clonotype has at least ten counts. The gene calls are TRBV12-3 or TRBV12-4 and TRBJ1-2; D ambiguous. Deletions cut 1 base from V and 4 bases from J, with 4 bases between. This CDR3 is 12 amino acids long. CDR3 DNA sequence: TGTGCCAGCAGTTTAGGGCTCTATGGCTACACCTTC. It codes for CASSLGLYGYTF.

This clonotype was observed at least ten times. The DNA of the CDR3 is TGCGCCAGCAGCTTGCGGGACTCGTCGGGGGAGCTGTTTTTT. Its protein product is CASSLRDSSGELFF. V and J are TRBV5-1 and TRBJ2-2, with TRBD2 as a possible D gene (6 bases). The CDR3 consists of 14 residues. Per germline, CDR1 SGHRS and CDR2 YFSETQ. Deletions cut 1 base from V and 8 bases from J, with 12 bases between. Combining the CDR3 with reference TRBV5-1 and TRBJ2-2 gives the whole variable domain KAGVTQTPRYLIKTRGQQVTLSCSPISGHRSVSWYQQTPGQGLQFLFEYFSETQRNKGNFPGRFSGRQFSNSRSEMNVSTLELGDSALYLCASSLRDSSGELFFGEGSRLTVL.

This clonotype was detected many times. This chain joins TRBV18 and TRBJ2-3; D might be TRBD1 (6 bases). Germline lookup yields CDR1 KGHSH and CDR2 LQKENI. V dropped 1 base and J dropped 2 bases, with 10 bases sitting between them. The CDR3 spans 15 residues. The CDR3 sequence is CASSPQDRNTDTQYF. DNA of the CDR3: TGTGCCAGCTCACCACAGGACAGAAACACAGATACGCAGTATTTT.

CDR3 loop: CASSVDEPQPQHF. As DNA, the CDR3 is TGTGCCAGCAGTGTGGACGAGCCCCAGCCCCAGCATTTT. The chain has TRBV6-1 and TRBJ1-5, with no clear D. From germline, CDR1 is MNHNS and CDR2 SASEGT. The V end lost 4 bases, the J end lost 7 bases, and 11 bases lay between the germline ends. CDR3 length: 13 amino acids.

This clonotype was counted at least ten times. The gene calls are TRBV2 and TRBJ2-3; 7 bases fit TRBD1. This CDR3 is built from 13 residues. The V and J ends lost 6 bases and 3 bases, in that order; junction bases with no gene match: 3. Germline V CDR1 and CDR2: SNHLY, FYNNEI. CDR3 coding DNA: TGTGCCAGCAGGGAGGACAGGACAGATACGCAGTATTTT. The encoded protein is CASREDRTDTQYF.

The sample holds many counts of this clonotype. A much bigger clone sits one base away, suggesting this may be a read error. The genes are TRBV5-6 and TRBJ2-7; tentative D call: TRBD1 (5 bases). The CDR3 runs 14 residues. Trimming took off 3 bases at V and 3 bases at J, with 13 bases between the two ends. Germline CDR1 SGHDT, CDR2 YYEEEE. DNA for the CDR3: TGTGCCAGCAGCTCACCCAGGGCGTTCTACGAGCAGTACTTC. Translation: CASSSPRAFYEQYF.

In its sample, this clonotype was seen many times. The J gene is TRBJ1-2, the V gene TRBV29-1; D is uncertain. V shed 3 bases and J shed 3 bases, with 11 bases lying between them. This CDR3 contains 13 residues. Germline CDR1 SQVTM, CDR2 ANQGSEA. The CDR3 sequence is CSVEEVVDYGYTF. As DNA, the CDR3 is TGCAGCGTTGAGGAGGTGGTTGACTATGGCTACACCTTC.

About this clonotype itself: It is likely a read error, because the conserved phenylalanine at the end of the CDR3 is missing. The DNA is left out, because the CDR3 cannot be placed on it with certainty; the CDR3 is given as TCRdb lists it. The chain has TRBV2 and TRBJ2-5. CDR1 and CDR2 from the germline V gene are SNHLY and FYNNEI. With termini counted, the CDR3 has 9 amino acids. CDR3 residues: CASRADPYN.

The chain carries TRBV5-1 and TRBJ2-2, with TRBD1 matching 8 bases. This CDR3 comprises 17 residues. Unmatched junction bases numbered 13, after V lost 3 bases and J lost 6 bases. Germline V gene lookup returns CDR1 SGHRS and CDR2 YFSETQ. Here the CDR3 reads CASSSPKAGGNAGELFF. The DNA of the CDR3 is TGCGCCAGCAGCTCCCCCAAAGCAGGGGGCAACGCCGGGGAGCTGTTTTTT.

This clonotype was picked up one time. This chain joins TRBV20-1 and TRBJ1-5; TRBD1 matches at 7 bases. Germline loops: CDR1 DFQATT, CDR2 SNEGSKA (reference sequence). V lost 6 bases, J lost 7 bases, and 6 bases stayed unmatched. This CDR3 has 12 amino acids. CDR3 nucleotide sequence: TGCAGTGCCATACAGGGGTTCCAGCCCCAGCATTTT. It translates to CSAIQGFQPQHF.

This clonotype was seen repeatedly, ten times or more. The chain couples TRBV25-1 to TRBJ1-2; D uncertain. The CDR3 extends over 16 amino acids. CDR1 MGHDK and CDR2 SYGVNS come from the germline V gene. The ends were cut back, 1 base at V and 4 bases at J, with 16 bases in the middle. The CDR3 spells CASSESRPTYPYGYTF. The CDR3 nucleotides are TGTGCCAGCAGTGAATCCCGGCCGACCTACCCCTATGGCTACACCTTC.

The V and J genes are TRBV7-9 and TRBJ1-2; TRBD1 agrees at 8 bases. Germline assignment: CDR1 SEHNR and CDR2 FQNEAQ (reference sequence). After removal of 4 bases from V and 12 bases from J, the junction contained 10 bases not matched to a gene. The CDR3 has 13 residues. CDR3 nucleotides: TGTGCCAGCAGCTGGACAGGGAGTTATTTGAACACCTTC. This sequence encodes CASSWTGSYLNTF.

Many counts were recorded for this clonotype. The V gene is TRBV24-1, the J gene TRBJ2-3; the D gene could be TRBD1 or TRBD2 (5 bases each). The CDR3 consists of 15 residues. Between the trimmed V and J ends, which lost 5 bases and 6 bases, there was a span of 17 bases. CDR1 and CDR2 from the germline V gene are KGHDR and SFDVKD. CDR3 sequence: CATSAPEGSRDTQYF. The CDR3 DNA is TGTGCCACCAGTGCCCCCGAGGGGTCGCGGGATACGCAGTATTTT.

Only a few counts were recorded for this clonotype. One end of the junction varies from germline; a read error may be responsible. V and J are TRBV7-8 and TRBJ1-2; possible D gene TRBD1, 6 bases. This CDR3 has 15 residues. Germline V gene lookup returns CDR1 SGHVS and CDR2 FQNEAQ. The CDR3 bases are TGTGCCAGCAGCTTAGGGGGGGGGGGCAACTATGGCTACCCCTTC. It encodes CASSLGGGGNYGYPF. Looking up the rest from reference TRBV7-8 and TRBJ1-2 gives the full variable domain: GAGVSQSPRYKVAKRGQDVALRCDPISGHVSLFWYQQALGQGPEFLTYFQNEAQLDKSGLPSDRFFAERPEGSVSTLKIQRTQQEDSAVYLCASSLGGGGNYGYPFGSGTRLTVV.

This clonotype was seen repeatedly, ten times or more. The rearrangement uses TRBV9 and TRBJ1-3, with TRBD1 matching 9 bases. Trimming at V came to 4 bases and at J to 7 bases, leaving 6 bases not matched to a gene. The CDR3 consists of 14 residues. CDR1 is SGDLS, CDR2 YYNGEE, per germline. The chain's CDR3 is CASSRKQGANTIYF. The CDR3, as DNA: TGTGCCAGCAGCAGGAAACAGGGGGCGAACACCATATATTTT. The whole variable domain, remainder taken from reference TRBV9 and TRBJ1-3, is DSGVTQTPKHLITATGQRVTLRCSPRSGDLSVYWYQQSLDQGLQFLIQYYNGEERAKGNILERFSAQQFPDLHSELNLSSLELGDSALYFCASSRKQGANTIYFGEGSWLTVV.

This clonotype appeared a few times. The rearrangement links TRBV4-1 to TRBJ1-1, with 7 bases lining up with TRBD1. The V gene end was trimmed by 0 bases and the J gene end by 6 bases; junction bases not matched to a gene: 1. CDR1 and CDR2 from the germline V gene are MGHRA and YSYEKL. This CDR3 is built from 13 residues. Here the CDR3 DNA reads TGCGCCAGCAGCCAAGATCAGGGGGCTGAAGCTTTCTTT. Its translation: CASSQDQGAEAFF.

This clonotype was recorded at least ten times. A read error may produce the germline difference seen at one junction end. The rearrangement uses TRBV7-3 and TRBJ2-2; D is uncertain. The CDR3 has 13 amino acids. Germline V gene data show CDR1 as SGHTA and CDR2 as FQGTGA. In DNA form, the CDR3 reads TGTGCGAGCAGCTTGCCAGAAAACGGGGAGCTGTTTTTT. Protein: CASSLPENGELFF.

In this sample, this clonotype turned up many times. The chain links TRBV7-8 to TRBJ2-2; 7 bases map to TRBD2. The CDR3 loop spans 13 amino acids. Germline-derived CDR1 and CDR2 are SGHVS and FQNEAQ. V was pared by 5 bases and J by 6 bases, with 3 bases of the junction left unmatched. CDR3 sequence: CASSAGVPGELFF. CDR3 DNA sequence: TGTGCCAGCAGCGCGGGAGTCCCCGGGGAGCTGTTTTTT.

This clonotype was observed a few times. V usage is TRBV7-8 and J usage is TRBJ1-1; D might be TRBD1 (6 bases). Trimming removed 8 bases at V and 1 base at J, with 14 bases between. Looked up from germline, CDR1 is SGHVS and CDR2 is FQNEAQ. There are 14 residues in the CDR3. This chain's CDR3 is CASGRDTENTEAFF. The CDR3 region has the DNA TGTGCCAGCGGCCGGGACACCGAGAACACTGAAGCTTTCTTT. Looking up the rest from reference TRBV7-8 and TRBJ1-1 gives the full variable domain: GAGVSQSPRYKVAKRGQDVALRCDPISGHVSLFWYQQALGQGPEFLTYFQNEAQLDKSGLPSDRFFAERPEGSVSTLKIQRTQQEDSAVYLCASGRDTENTEAFFGQGTRLTVV.

At least ten counts were recorded for this clonotype. The rearrangement links TRBV9 to TRBJ2-2, with D possibly being TRBD2 (6 bases). In germline, CDR1 is SGDLS, CDR2 YYNGEE. Trimming removed 0 bases at V and 1 base at J, with 13 bases between. The CDR3 contains 17 residues. Here the CDR3 reads CASSVAFVRENTGELFF. In DNA form, the CDR3 reads TGTGCCAGCAGCGTAGCTTTTGTGCGGGAGAACACCGGGGAGCTGTTTTTT.